The TCR beta chain under discussion was sequenced for a study of T cells in Graves' hyperthyroidism and ophthalmopathy. This CDR3 contains 14 residues. V was pared by 1 base and J by 11 bases, with 15 bases between. Germline-derived CDR1 and CDR2 are SGHTA and FQGNSA. The patients, who ranged from 18 to 65 in age, presented with newly diagnosed hyperthyroidism lasting under 2 months. Criteria for exclusion of patients were uncontrolled infection, other autoimmune disease, pregnancy or lactation. Amplified TCR beta CDR3 regions derived from RNA transcripts. The HTBI primer set served for first-round RT-PCR of the TCR CDR3. TCRdb reprocessed the multiplex PCR reads with MiXCR, giving one entry per CDR3 protein. Found here are 600,000 to 800,000 distinct CDR3 sequences, under 45% of them singletons; the top ten hold 31%. Points from the study as a whole: Also found in blood were most expanded thyroid clonotypes above 0.001.

This clonotype was recorded many times. Its antigen is currently unknown. The sample consisted of blood. The sequence derives from a woman in her thirties or forties with Graves' hyperthyroidism. The chain recombines TRBV7-2 with TRBJ1-5; D may be TRBD1 (5 bases). CDR3 bases: TGTGCCAGCAGCTTAGATCTAACGGGGCATTCCCAGCATTTT. This translates into CASSLDLTGHSQHF.